This T cell receptor beta chain was sequenced during a study of blood T cell repertoires in COVID-19. Turning to the study itself: Material from acute and convalescent COVID-19 was sourced from the United States, Italy and Spain.

This clone has only one observation. Generated by immunoSEQ multiplex PCR, the TCRdb table keeps only in-frame clones and is missing some. The table records about 81,000 clones, roughly 86% of them present only once. This receptor was identified in a man between 65 and 79 years old with acute or convalescent COVID-19. The sequencing sample was made of peripheral blood.

CDR3 residues: CASSLVGGVGYEQYF. As DNA, the CDR3 is TGTGCCAGCAGCTTAGTTGGAGGGGTTGGCTACGAGCAGTACTTC. The genes are TRBV7-2 and TRBJ2-7; a weak D match, TRBD2 (6 bases). V was cut by 1 base and J by 3 bases, with 13 bases left in between. The CDR3 totals 15 residues. Looked up from germline, CDR1 is SGHTA and CDR2 is FQGNSA.